In its sample, the clone carrying this T cell receptor beta chain was seen a few times. These data belong to a study of T-cell memory formation after mild COVID-19. Trimming stripped 0 bases from V and 5 bases from J, with 19 bases between. CDR1 is ENHRY, CDR2 SYGVKD, per germline. CDR3 size: 17 residues. TCRdb analysed the 5' RACE reads with MiXCR anew, one entry per CDR3 protein. This sample has under 700,000 distinct CDR3 sequences, with roughly 20% found just once. V and J are TRBV10-3 and TRBJ2-5; perhaps TRBD2 as D (5 bases). The sequence was obtained from an adult woman who had mild COVID-19 (a few samples of this study predate the infection). Cell type and time point are not known. The sequencing input was PBMCs or a T cell subset sorted from them (not recorded which). CDR3 region: CAISESEAPGLKETQYF. As DNA, the CDR3 is TGTGCCATCAGTGAGTCGGAGGCTCCCGGTTTGAAGGAGACCCAGTACTTC.